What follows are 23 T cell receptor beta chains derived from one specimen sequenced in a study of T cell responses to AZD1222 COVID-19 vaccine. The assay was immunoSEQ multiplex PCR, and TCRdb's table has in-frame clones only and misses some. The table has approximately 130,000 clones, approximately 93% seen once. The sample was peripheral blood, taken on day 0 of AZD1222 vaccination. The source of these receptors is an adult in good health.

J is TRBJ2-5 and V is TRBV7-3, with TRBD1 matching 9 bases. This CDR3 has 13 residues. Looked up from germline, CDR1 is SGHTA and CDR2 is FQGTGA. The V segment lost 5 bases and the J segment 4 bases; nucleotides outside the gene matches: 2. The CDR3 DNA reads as TGTGCCAGCAGCCCGGGACAGGGAGAGACCCAGTACTTC. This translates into CASSPGQGETQYF.

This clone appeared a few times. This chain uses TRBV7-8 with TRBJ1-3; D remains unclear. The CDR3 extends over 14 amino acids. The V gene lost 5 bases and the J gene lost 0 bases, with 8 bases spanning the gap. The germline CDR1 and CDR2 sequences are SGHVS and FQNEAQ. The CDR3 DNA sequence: TGTGCCAGCAGCCAAGGTTACTCTGGAAACACCATATATTTT. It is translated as CASSQGYSGNTIYF.

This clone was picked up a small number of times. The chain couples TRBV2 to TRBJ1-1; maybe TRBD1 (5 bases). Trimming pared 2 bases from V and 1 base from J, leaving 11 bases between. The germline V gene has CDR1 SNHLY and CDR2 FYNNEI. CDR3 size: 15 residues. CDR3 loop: CASSESLTENTEAFF. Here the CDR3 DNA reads TGTGCCAGCAGTGAAAGCCTGACAGAGAACACTGAAGCTTTCTTT.

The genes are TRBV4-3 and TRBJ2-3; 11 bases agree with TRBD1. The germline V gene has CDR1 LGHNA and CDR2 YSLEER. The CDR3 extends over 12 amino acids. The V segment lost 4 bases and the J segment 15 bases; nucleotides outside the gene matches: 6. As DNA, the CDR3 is TGCGCCAGCAGCCGGGACAGGGGGGCTCAATATTTT. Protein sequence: CASSRDRGAQYF.

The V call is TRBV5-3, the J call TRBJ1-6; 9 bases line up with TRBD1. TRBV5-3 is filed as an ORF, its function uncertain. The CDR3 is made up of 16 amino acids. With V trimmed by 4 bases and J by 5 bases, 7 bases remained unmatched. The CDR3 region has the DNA TGTGCCAGAAGCGCCTGGACAGGGGCACATAATTCACCCCTCCACTTT. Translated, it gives CARSAWTGAHNSPLHF.

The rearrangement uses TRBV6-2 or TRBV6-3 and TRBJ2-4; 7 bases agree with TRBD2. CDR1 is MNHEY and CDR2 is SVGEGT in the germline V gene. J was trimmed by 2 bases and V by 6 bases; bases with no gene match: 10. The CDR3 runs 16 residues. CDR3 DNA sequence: TGTGCCAGCAGGCCTCCGGGGGGTGTATCCAAAAACATTCAGTACTTC. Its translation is CASRPPGGVSKNIQYF.

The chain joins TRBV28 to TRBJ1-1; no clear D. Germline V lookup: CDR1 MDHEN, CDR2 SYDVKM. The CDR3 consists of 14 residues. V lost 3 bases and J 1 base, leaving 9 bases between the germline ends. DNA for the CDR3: TGTGCCAGCAGTTTGAGCAGGAGGAACACTGAAGCTTTCTTT. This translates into CASSLSRRNTEAFF.

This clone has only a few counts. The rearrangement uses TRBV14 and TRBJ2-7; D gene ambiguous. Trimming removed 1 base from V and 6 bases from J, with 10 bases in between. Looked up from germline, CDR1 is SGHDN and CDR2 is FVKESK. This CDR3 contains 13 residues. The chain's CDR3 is CASSQVGIGEQYF. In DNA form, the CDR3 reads TGTGCCAGCAGCCAAGTGGGGATAGGCGAGCAGTACTTC.

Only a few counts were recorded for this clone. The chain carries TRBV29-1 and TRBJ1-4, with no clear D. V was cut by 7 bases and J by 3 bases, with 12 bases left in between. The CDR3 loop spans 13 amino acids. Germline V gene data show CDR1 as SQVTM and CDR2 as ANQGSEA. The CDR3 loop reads CSASGGANEKLFF. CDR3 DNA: TGCAGCGCCAGTGGTGGGGCTAATGAAAAACTGTTTTTT.

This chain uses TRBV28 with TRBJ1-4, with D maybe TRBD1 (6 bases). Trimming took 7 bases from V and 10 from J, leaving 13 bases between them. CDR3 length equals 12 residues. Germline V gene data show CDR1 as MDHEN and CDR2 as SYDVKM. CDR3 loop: CASTPGGRKLFF. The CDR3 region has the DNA TGTGCCAGCACTCCCGGGGGGCGAAAACTGTTTTTT. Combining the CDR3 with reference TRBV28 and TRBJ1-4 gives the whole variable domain DVKVTQSSRYLVKRTGEKVFLECVQDMDHENMFWYRQDPGLGLRLIYFSYDVKMKEKGDIPEGYSVSREKKERFSLILESASTNQTSMYLCASTPGGRKLFFGSGTQLSVL.

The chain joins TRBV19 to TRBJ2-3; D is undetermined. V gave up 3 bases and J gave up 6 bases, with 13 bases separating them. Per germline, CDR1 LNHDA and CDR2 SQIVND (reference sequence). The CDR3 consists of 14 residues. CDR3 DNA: TGTGCCAGTAGTATTACCCCGGCGGTGGATACGCAGTATTTT. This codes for CASSITPAVDTQYF.

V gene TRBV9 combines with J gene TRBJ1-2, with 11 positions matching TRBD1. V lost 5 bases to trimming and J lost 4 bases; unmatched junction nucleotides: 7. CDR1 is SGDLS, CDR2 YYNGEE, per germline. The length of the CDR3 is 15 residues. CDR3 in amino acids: CASRPGQGAIYGYTF. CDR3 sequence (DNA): TGTGCCAGCAGACCCGGACAGGGGGCTATCTATGGCTACACCTTC.

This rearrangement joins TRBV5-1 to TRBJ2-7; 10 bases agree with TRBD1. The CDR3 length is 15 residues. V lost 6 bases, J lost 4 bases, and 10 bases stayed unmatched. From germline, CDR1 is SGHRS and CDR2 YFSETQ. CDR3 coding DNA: TGCGCCAGCACCCTGGTTGGACAGGGGGGGTACGAGCAGTACTTC. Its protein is CASTLVGQGGYEQYF.

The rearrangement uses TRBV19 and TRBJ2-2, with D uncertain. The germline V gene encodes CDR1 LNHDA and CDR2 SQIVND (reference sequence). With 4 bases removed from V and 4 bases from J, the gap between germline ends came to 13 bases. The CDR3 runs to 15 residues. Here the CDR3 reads CASSKDGLPTGELFF. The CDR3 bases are TGTGCCAGTAGTAAGGACGGCCTGCCCACCGGGGAGCTGTTTTTT.

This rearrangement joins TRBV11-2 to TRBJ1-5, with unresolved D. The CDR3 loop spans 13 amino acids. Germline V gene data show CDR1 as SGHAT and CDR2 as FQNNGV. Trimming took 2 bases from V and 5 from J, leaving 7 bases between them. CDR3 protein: CASSLHRDQPQHF. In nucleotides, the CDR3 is TGTGCCAGCAGCTTACACAGAGATCAGCCCCAGCATTTT.

The CDR3 sequence is CASSKASRECRETQYF. The CDR3 DNA reads as TGTGCCAGCAGCAAAGCCAGCAGGGAATGTAGGGAGACCCAGTACTTC. The chain joins TRBV21-1 to TRBJ2-5; the D call TRBD1 from the table was never checked on the DNA. TRBV21-1 is assigned pseudogene status. The CDR3 sequence is 16 residues long.

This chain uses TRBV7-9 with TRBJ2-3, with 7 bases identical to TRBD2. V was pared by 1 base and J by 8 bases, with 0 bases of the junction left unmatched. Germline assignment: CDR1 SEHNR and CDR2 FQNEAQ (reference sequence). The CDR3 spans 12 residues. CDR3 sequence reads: CASSLGEGTQYF. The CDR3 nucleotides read TGTGCCAGCAGCTTAGGGGAGGGTACGCAGTATTTT. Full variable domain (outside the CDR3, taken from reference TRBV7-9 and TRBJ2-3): DTGVSQNPRHKITKRGQNVTFRCDPISEHNRLYWYRQTLGQGPEFLTYFQNEAQLEKSRLLSDRFSAERPKGSFSTLEIQRTEQGDSAMYLCASSLGEGTQYFGPGTRLTVL.

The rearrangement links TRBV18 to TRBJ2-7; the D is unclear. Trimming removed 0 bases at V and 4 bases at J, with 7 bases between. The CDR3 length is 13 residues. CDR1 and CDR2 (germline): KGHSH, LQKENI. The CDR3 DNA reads TGTGCCAGCTCACCACCGCCCGGGTACGAGCAGTACTTC. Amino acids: CASSPPPGYEQYF.

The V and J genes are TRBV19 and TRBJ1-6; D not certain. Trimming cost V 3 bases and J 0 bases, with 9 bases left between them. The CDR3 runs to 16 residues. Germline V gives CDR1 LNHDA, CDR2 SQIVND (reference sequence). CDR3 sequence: CASSIQADSYNSPLHF. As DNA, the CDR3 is TGTGCCAGTAGTATCCAAGCGGACTCCTATAATTCACCCCTCCACTTT. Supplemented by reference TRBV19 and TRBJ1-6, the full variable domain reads DGGITQSPKYLFRKEGQNVTLSCEQNLNHDAMYWYRQDPGQGLRLIYYSQIVNDFQKGDIAEGYSVSREKKESFPLTVTSAQKNPTAFYLCASSIQADSYNSPLHFGNGTRLTVT.

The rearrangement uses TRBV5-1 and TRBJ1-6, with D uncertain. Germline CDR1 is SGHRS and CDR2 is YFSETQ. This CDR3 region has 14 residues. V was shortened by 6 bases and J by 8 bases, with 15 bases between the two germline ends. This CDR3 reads CASNEGVRDSPLHF. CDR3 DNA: TGCGCCAGCAACGAGGGAGTTAGAGATTCACCCCTCCACTTT.

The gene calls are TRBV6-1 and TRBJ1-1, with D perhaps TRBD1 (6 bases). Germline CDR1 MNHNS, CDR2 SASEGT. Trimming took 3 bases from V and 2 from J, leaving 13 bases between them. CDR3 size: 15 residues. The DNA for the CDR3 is TGTGCCAGCAGTGAGGTGGGGGCACCCAACACTGAAGCTTTCTTT. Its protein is CASSEVGAPNTEAFF.

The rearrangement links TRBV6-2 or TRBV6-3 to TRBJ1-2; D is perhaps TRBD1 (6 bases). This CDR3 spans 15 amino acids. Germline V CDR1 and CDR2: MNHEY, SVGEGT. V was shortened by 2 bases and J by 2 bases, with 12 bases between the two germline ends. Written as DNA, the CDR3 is TGTGCCAGCAGTTACCCAGGGGACGGGAACTATGGCTACACCTTC. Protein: CASSYPGDGNYGYTF.

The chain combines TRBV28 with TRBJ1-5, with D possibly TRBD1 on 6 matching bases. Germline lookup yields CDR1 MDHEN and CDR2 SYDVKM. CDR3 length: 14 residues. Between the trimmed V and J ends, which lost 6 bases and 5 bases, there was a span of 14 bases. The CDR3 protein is CASSQPGGHQPQHF. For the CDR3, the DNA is TGTGCCAGCAGCCAGCCGGGGGGGCATCAGCCCCAGCATTTT.